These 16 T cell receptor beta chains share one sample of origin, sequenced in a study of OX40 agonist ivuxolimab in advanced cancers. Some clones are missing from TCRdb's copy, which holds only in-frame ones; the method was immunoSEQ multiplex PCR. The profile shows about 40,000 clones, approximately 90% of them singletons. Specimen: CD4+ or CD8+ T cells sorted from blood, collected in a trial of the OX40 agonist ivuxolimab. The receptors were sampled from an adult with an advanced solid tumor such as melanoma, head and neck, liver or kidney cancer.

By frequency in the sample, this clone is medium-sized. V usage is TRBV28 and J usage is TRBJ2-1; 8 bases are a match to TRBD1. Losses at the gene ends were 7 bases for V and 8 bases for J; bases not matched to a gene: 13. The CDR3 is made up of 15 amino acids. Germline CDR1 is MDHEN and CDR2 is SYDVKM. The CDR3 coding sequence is TGTGCCAGCACCCTAATGAGGACAGGGTCCCATGAGCAGTTCTTC. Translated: CASTLMRTGSHEQFF.

DNA for the CDR3: TGTGCCAGCAGCTTATTTGCGTTATCTAGCACAGATACGCAGTATTTT. It encodes CASSLFALSSTDTQYF. The V and J genes are TRBV13 and TRBJ2-3; D remains unclear. CDR1 is PRHDT and CDR2 is FYEKMQ in the germline V gene (reference sequence). V lost 2 bases, J lost 0 bases, and 12 bases lay in between. This CDR3 is built from 16 residues. Full variable domain (rest looked up from reference TRBV13 and TRBJ2-3): AAGVIQSPRHLIKEKRETATLKCYPIPRHDTVYWYQQGPGQDPQFLISFYEKMQSDKGSIPDRFSAQQFSDYHSELNMSSLELGDSALYFCASSLFALSSTDTQYFGPGTRLTVL.

The CDR3, as DNA: TGTGCCAGCAGTGAAGGGCAGGGATTTACCTACGAGCAGTACTTC. Protein product: CASSEGQGFTYEQYF. The chain carries TRBV2 and TRBJ2-7; tentatively, D is TRBD1 (5 bases). The V and J ends lost 1 base and 2 bases respectively, with 12 bases between them. The CDR3 extends over 15 amino acids. The germline V gene encodes CDR1 SNHLY and CDR2 FYNNEI.

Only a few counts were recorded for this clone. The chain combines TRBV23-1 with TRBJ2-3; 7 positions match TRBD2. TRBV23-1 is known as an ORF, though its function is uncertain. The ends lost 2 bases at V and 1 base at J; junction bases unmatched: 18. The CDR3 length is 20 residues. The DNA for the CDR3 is TGCGCCAGCAGTCAACTTAGGAGCGGGAACTCGTACATCGGCACAGATACGCAGTATTTT. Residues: CASSQLRSGNSYIGTDTQYF.

The CDR3 reads CASSSGQSNSPLHF. CDR3 coding DNA: TGTGCCAGCAGCTCGGGACAGTCTAATTCACCCCTCCACTTT. J is TRBJ1-6 and V is TRBV27; 7 nucleotides agree with TRBD1. The CDR3 contains 14 residues. V trimming: 6 bases; J trimming: 6 bases; junction bases outside the gene matches: 5. CDR1 and CDR2 from the germline V gene are MNHEY and SMNVEV (reference sequence).

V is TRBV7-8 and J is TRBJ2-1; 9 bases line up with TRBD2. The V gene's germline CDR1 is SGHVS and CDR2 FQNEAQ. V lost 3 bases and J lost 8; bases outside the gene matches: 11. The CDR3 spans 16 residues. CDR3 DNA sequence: TGTGCCAGCAGCTTTACCGGGACTAGCTTCAGTGATGAGCAGTTCTTC. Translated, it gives CASSFTGTSFSDEQFF.

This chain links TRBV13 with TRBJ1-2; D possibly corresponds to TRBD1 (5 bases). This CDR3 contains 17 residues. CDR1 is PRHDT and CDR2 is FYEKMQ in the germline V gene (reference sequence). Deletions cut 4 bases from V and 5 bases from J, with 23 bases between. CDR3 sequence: CASSSEGRGQGYYGYTF. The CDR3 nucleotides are TGTGCCAGCAGCTCGGAAGGGAGAGGACAAGGATATTATGGCTACACCTTC.

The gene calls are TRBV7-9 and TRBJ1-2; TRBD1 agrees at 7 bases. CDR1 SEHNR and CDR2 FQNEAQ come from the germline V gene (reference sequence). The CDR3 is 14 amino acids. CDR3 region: CATPVGGGYYGYTF. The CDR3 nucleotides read TGTGCAACCCCTGTGGGAGGGGGCTACTATGGCTACACCTTC.

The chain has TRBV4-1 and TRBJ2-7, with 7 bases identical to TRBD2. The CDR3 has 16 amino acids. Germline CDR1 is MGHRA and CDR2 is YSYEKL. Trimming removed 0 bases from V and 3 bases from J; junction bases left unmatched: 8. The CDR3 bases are TGCGCCAGCAGCCAAGATTGGGCGGGAGCGAGCTACGAGCAGTACTTC. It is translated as CASSQDWAGASYEQYF.

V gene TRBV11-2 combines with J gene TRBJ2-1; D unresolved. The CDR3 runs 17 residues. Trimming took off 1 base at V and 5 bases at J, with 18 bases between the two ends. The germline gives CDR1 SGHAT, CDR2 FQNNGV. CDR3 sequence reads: CASSLAFRWLEDNEQFF. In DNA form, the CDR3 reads TGTGCCAGCAGCTTAGCCTTCAGGTGGCTAGAGGACAATGAGCAGTTCTTC.

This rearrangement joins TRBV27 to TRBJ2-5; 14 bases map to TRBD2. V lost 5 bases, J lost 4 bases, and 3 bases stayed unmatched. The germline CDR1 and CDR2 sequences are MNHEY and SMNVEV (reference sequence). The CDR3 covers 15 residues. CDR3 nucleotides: TGTGCCAGCAGTCCGGGGACTAGCGGGAGAGAGACCCAGTACTTC. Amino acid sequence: CASSPGTSGRETQYF.

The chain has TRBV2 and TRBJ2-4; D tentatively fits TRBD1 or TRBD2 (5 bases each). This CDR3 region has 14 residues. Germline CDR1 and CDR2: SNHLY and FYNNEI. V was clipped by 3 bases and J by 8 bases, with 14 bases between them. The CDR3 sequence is CASSDGASTDIQYF. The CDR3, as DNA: TGTGCCAGCAGTGACGGGGCCTCGACCGACATTCAGTACTTC.

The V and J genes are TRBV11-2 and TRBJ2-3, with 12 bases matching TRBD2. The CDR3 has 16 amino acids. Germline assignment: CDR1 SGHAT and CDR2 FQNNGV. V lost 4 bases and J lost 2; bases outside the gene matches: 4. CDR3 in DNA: TGTGCCAGCAGCTCACTAGCGGGAGGTTACACAGATACGCAGTATTTT. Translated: CASSSLAGGYTDTQYF.

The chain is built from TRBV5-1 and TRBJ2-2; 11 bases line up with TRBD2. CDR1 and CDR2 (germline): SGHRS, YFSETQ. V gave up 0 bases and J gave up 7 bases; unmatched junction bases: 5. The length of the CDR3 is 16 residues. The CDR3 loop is CASSLDLAGGVGELFF. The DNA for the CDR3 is TGCGCCAGCAGCTTGGATCTAGCGGGAGGAGTCGGGGAGCTGTTTTTT. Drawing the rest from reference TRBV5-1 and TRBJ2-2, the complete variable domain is KAGVTQTPRYLIKTRGQQVTLSCSPISGHRSVSWYQQTPGQGLQFLFEYFSETQRNKGNFPGRFSGRQFSNSRSEMNVSTLELGDSALYLCASSLDLAGGVGELFFGEGSRLTVL.

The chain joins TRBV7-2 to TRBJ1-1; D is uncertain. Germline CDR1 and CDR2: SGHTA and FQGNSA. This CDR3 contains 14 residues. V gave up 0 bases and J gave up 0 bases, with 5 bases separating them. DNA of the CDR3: TGTGCCAGCAGCTTAGCCTGGGTGAACACTGAAGCTTTCTTT. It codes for CASSLAWVNTEAFF.

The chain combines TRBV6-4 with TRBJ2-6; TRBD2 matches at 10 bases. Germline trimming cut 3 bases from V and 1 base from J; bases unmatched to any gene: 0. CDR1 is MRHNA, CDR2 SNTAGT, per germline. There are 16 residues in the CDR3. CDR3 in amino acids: CASSELAGSGANVLTF. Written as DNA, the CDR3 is TGTGCCAGCAGTGAACTAGCGGGATCTGGGGCCAACGTCCTGACTTTC.